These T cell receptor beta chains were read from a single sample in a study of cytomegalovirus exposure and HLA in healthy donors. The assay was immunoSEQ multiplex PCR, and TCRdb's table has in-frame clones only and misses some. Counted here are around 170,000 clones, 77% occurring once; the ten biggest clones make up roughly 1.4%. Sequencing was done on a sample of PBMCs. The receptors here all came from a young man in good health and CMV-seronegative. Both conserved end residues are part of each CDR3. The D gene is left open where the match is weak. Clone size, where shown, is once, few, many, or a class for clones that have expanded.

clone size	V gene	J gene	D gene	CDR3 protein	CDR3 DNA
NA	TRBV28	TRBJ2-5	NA	CASSLPLAGPGTQYF	TGTGCCAGCAGTCTCCCCCTAGCTGGGCCGGGGACCCAGTACTTC
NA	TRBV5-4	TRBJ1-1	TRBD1	CASSLEGAAFF	TGTGCCAGCAGCCTCGAGGGGGCAGCTTTCTTT
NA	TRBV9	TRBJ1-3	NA	CASSVDWTGNTIYF	TGTGCCAGCAGCGTAGATTGGACAGGAAACACCATATATTTT
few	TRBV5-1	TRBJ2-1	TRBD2	CASSLKGLAVTGEQFF	TGCGCCAGCAGCTTGAAGGGACTAGCGGTAACGGGGGAGCAGTTCTTC
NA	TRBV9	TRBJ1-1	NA	CASSVVYVMGFGIAEAFF	TGTGCCAGCAGCGTCGTGTATGTTATGGGGTTCGGGATTGCTGAAGCTTTCTTT
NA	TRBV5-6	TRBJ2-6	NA	CASSQEVFAISGANVLTF	TGTGCCAGCAGTCAGGAAGTCTTCGCGATCTCTGGGGCCAACGTCCTGACTTTC
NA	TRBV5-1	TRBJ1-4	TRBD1	CASSFTGGQEKLFF	TGCGCCAGCAGCTTTACAGGGGGTCAGGAAAAACTGTTTTTT
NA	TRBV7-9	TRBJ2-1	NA	CASSLGTAVIYNEQFF	TGTGCCAGCAGCTTAGGAACTGCGGTGATCTACAATGAGCAGTTCTTC
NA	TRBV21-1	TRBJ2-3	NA	CASSKIAVGGTDTQYF	TGTGCCAGCAGCAAAATCGCCGTCGGGGGCACAGATACGCAGTATTTT
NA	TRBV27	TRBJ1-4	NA	CASSLSAGTNEKLFF	TGTGCCAGCAGTTTATCGGCAGGGACTAATGAAAAACTGTTTTTT
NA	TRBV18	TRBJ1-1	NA	CASSPAWGGTEAFF	TGTGCCAGCTCACCGGCGTGGGGGGGCACTGAAGCTTTCTTT
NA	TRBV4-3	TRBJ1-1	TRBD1	CASSQGRQGITEAFF	TGCGCCAGCAGCCAAGGTCGACAGGGCATTACTGAAGCTTTCTTT
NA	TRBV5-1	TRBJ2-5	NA	CASSDQGGGETQYF	TGCGCCAGCAGCGACCAGGGAGGGGGAGAGACCCAGTACTTC
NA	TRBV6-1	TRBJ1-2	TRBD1	CASRKQGADYGYTF	TGTGCCAGCAGGAAACAGGGGGCTGACTATGGCTACACCTTC
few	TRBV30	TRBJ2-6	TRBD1	CAWSRTGAGANVLTF	TGTGCCTGGAGTCGGACAGGGGCTGGGGCCAACGTCCTGACTTTC
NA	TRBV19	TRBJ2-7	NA	CASSPQTDYEQYF	TGTGCCAGTAGTCCCCAGACAGACTACGAGCAGTACTTC
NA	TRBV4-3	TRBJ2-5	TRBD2	CASSQRRGGQETQYF	TGCGCCAGCAGCCAAAGGCGGGGGGGCCAAGAGACCCAGTACTTC
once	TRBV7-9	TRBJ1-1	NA	CASSLGLAAGPSNTEAFF	TGTGCCAGCAGCTTAGGGTTGGCGGCAGGGCCGTCGAACACTGAAGCTTTCTTT
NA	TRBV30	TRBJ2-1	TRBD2	CAWSLIAGGYNEQFF	TGTGCCTGGAGTTTAATAGCGGGGGGCTACAATGAGCAGTTCTTC
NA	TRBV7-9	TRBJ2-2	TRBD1	CASSRGQLNTGELFF	TGTGCCAGCAGCCGGGGACAGCTGAACACCGGGGAGCTGTTTTTT
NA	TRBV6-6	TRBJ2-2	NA	CASSSSTGTGELFF	TGTGCCAGCAGCTCTTCTACAGGGACCGGGGAGCTGTTTTTT
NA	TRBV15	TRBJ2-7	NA	CATSRATGSYEQYF	TGTGCCACCAGCAGAGCTACAGGGTCCTACGAGCAGTACTTC
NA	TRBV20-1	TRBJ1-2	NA	CSASVLLGYTF	TGCAGTGCTAGTGTCCTGCTAGGCTACACCTTC
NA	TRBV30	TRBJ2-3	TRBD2	CAWTRPGLAGADTQYF	TGTGCCTGGACCAGACCGGGACTAGCGGGAGCAGATACGCAGTATTTT